This TCR beta chain comes out of a study of response to subunit inactivated influenza vaccine. MiXCR was run by TCRdb on the RT-PCR reads, yielding one entry per CDR3 protein. Among a few hundred thousand distinct CDR3 sequences listed, around 13% were seen once. Trimming removed 1 base from V and 9 bases from J, with 10 bases in between. The CDR3 contains 13 residues. From germline, CDR1 is SGHDN and CDR2 FVKESK. The study's findings and limits: Authors suggested that a seasonal influenza vaccination recruits few new T cells each time.

Comments on this clonotype: Its antigen is not known.

This sequence joins TRBV14 and TRBJ2-1; D uncertain. The source of this sequence is a man over 45 who received an inactivated influenza vaccine. This specimen was PBMCs from blood, taken roughly 12 days after vaccination. CDR3 residues: CASSQGRYREQFF. As DNA, the CDR3 is TGTGCCAGCAGCCAAGGAAGGTATCGTGAGCAGTTCTTC.